These 8 T cell receptor beta chains were sequenced from one sample in a study of glioma-infiltrating T cells. Using RNA template, CDR3s of TCR alpha and beta were amplified with iRepertoire arm-PCR. TCRdb used MiXCR to reprocess the multiplex PCR reads, holding one entry per CDR3 protein. This sample yields roughly 350,000 distinct CDR3 sequences, of which 41% are seen a single time; approximately 12% belongs to the top ten. Sequenced input: glioma tissue, nonneoplastic brain tissue, or PBMCs (not recorded which). These receptors were obtained from a human donor with low-grade glioma or glioblastoma, undergoing nonglioma brain surgery, or in good health (not recorded which).

Points on this clonotype: A much larger clone sits a single nucleotide away, making a read error possible. This sequence joins TRBV6-1 and TRBJ2-5; TRBD2 aligns across 14 bases. CDR1 MNHNS and CDR2 SASEGT come from the germline V gene. This CDR3 is 15 amino acids long. The CDR3 here is CAGRGLAGAVETQYF. The CDR3 DNA follows: TGTGCCGGCAGGGGACTAGCGGGAGCTGTGGAGACCCAGTACTTC.

Worth noting for this clonotype: A much larger clonotype is one base distant, so this may be a read error. CDR3 loop: CASSLVTGWDNEQYF. The CDR3 DNA reads TGTGCCAGCAGCTTAGTTACGGGCTGGGACAATGAGCAGTACTTC. The chain links TRBV7-9 to TRBJ2-7; TRBD1 is a possible D gene (6 bases). Trimming stripped 1 base from V and 7 bases from J, with 17 bases between. Germline V gene sequence: CDR1 SEHNR, CDR2 FQNEAQ (reference sequence). CDR3 size: 15 residues. Drawing the rest from reference TRBV7-9 and TRBJ2-7, the complete variable domain is DTGVSQNPRHKITKRGQNVTFRCDPISEHNRLYWYRQTLGQGPEFLTYFQNEAQLEKSRLLSDRFSAERPKGSFSTLEIQRTEQGDSAMYLCASSLVTGWDNEQYFGPGTRLTVT.

The rearrangement links TRBV20-1 to TRBJ1-1; D gene uncertain. The CDR3 length is 11 residues. Germline CDR1 DFQATT, CDR2 SNEGSKA (reference sequence). Trimming took 4 bases from V and 5 from J, leaving 8 bases between them. The CDR3 protein is CSATVRTEAFF. CDR3 in DNA: TGCAGTGCTACAGTGAGGACTGAAGCTTTCTTT.

This clonotype was counted ten times or more. The gene calls are TRBV20-1 and TRBJ2-3, with TRBD1 matching over 8 bases. After removal of 0 bases from V and 1 base from J, the junction contained 3 bases not matched to a gene. This CDR3 comprises 15 residues. The germline V gene has CDR1 DFQATT and CDR2 SNEGSKA (reference sequence). CDR3 amino acids: CSARDRGQGTDTQYF. DNA of the CDR3: TGCAGTGCTAGAGATAGGGGACAGGGCACAGATACGCAGTATTTT.

The genes are TRBV20-1 and TRBJ2-3; 15 bases line up with TRBD2. With 0 bases clipped from V and 5 bases from J, the junction kept 6 bases outside the gene matches. This CDR3 is built from 17 residues. Germline CDR1 DFQATT, CDR2 SNEGSKA (reference sequence). Written as DNA, the CDR3 is TGCAGTGCTAGAGATAGGACTAGCGGGAGGGCCGTAGATACGCAGTATTTT. It translates to CSARDRTSGRAVDTQYF.

This clonotype turned up a few times. This chain uses TRBV28 with TRBJ2-7; 10 nucleotides line up with TRBD2. Looked up from germline, CDR1 is MDHEN and CDR2 is SYDVKM. The CDR3 has 14 residues. V trimming: 3 bases; J trimming: 5 bases; junction bases outside the gene matches: 4. The CDR3 here is CASSLVAGGNEQYF. The DNA of the CDR3 is TGTGCCAGCAGTTTGGTAGCGGGAGGAAACGAGCAGTACTTC.

This clonotype was counted ten times or more. The rearrangement uses TRBV20-1 and TRBJ2-2; unclear D gene. Trimming took 4 bases from V and 5 from J, leaving 14 bases between them. The CDR3 spans 14 residues. Germline V gene data show CDR1 as DFQATT and CDR2 as SNEGSKA (reference sequence). This chain's CDR3 is CSAISIGRTGELFF. In DNA form, the CDR3 reads TGCAGTGCTATAAGCATCGGAAGGACCGGGGAGCTGTTTTTT.

J is TRBJ2-7 and V is TRBV6-5; 8 nucleotides align to TRBD1. The CDR3 is 14 amino acids. Trimming cost V 3 bases and J 5 bases; bases outside gene matches: 6. Germline V CDR1 and CDR2: MNHEY, SVGAGI. This CDR3 reads CASSYTDRVNEQYF. The CDR3 DNA sequence: TGTGCCAGCAGTTATACGGACAGGGTCAACGAGCAGTACTTC.